In its sample, the clone carrying this TCR beta chain was seen a few times. Germline lookup yields CDR1 SGDLS and CDR2 YYNGEE. The V gene end was trimmed by 2 bases and the J gene end by 4 bases; junction bases not matched to a gene: 10. The length of the CDR3 is 16 residues. The sample comes from a study of cytomegalovirus exposure and HLA in healthy donors. Primers for the PCR totalled 60 Vbeta and 13 Jbeta. Libraries were prepared by immunoSEQ multiplex PCR; TCRdb keeps only in-frame clonotypes and omits some of them. The sample includes over 110,000 clones, over 65% seen only once; the top ten take 2.5%.

Sequencing used PBMCs. This receptor was obtained from a male donor in good health and CMV-seronegative. This chain links TRBV9 with TRBJ2-3; 7 bases align to TRBD2. CDR3 coding DNA: TGTGCCAGCAGCGTTGGGACTACATTACCATCAGATACGCAGTATTTT. This codes for CASSVGTTLPSDTQYF. Full variable domain (remainder filled in from reference TRBV9 and TRBJ2-3): DSGVTQTPKHLITATGQRVTLRCSPRSGDLSVYWYQQSLDQGLQFLIQYYNGEERAKGNILERFSAQQFPDLHSELNLSSLELGDSALYFCASSVGTTLPSDTQYFGPGTRLTVL.